The 32 T cell receptor beta chains below all came from one sample that was sequenced in a study of low-dose radiotherapy and immunotherapy resistance in tumors. Primers targeting TRAV and TRBV primed first-strand cDNA, covering alpha and beta chains. TCR amplification ran approximately 22 PCR cycles using constant-region and V-primer adapter primers. TCRdb reanalysed the reads using MiXCR and keeps one entry per CDR3 protein. This sample has around 60,000 distinct CDR3 sequences, with around 23% found just once. Time point of the sample: after trial treatment. As for treatment: LDRT plus nivolumab, ipilimumab, low-dose cyclophosphamide and aspirin (RACIN trial). Source: PBMCs, taken after low-dose radiotherapy plus immunotherapy. The receptors were gathered from a male donor with prostate cancer.

This clonotype was found many times. V is TRBV6-2 or TRBV6-3 and J is TRBJ2-6; D unclear. This CDR3 is built from 15 residues. The germline V and J ends were trimmed by 6 bases and 4 bases, with 13 bases remaining between them. Looked up from germline, CDR1 is MNHEY and CDR2 is SVGEGT. The CDR3 sequence: CASSPFSPGANVLTF. DNA of the CDR3: TGTGCCAGCAGCCCCTTTTCGCCCGGGGCCAACGTCCTGACTTTC.

This clonotype has more than one count but fewer than ten. A much larger clone lies one base from this, so it may be a read error. The rearrangement links TRBV20-1 to TRBJ2-4; TRBD2 agrees at 8 bases. The CDR3 has 14 amino acids. With V trimmed by 6 bases and J by 2 bases, 6 bases remained unmatched. The V gene's germline CDR1 is DFQATT and CDR2 SNEGSKA (reference sequence). The CDR3 region has the DNA TGCAGTGCCGGGGGGGGGCAGACCAAAAACATTCAGTACTTC. This gives the protein CSAGGGQTKNIQYF.

The genes are TRBV7-2 and TRBJ2-3; 9 nucleotides agree with TRBD1. Trimming removed 3 bases from V and 5 bases from J; junction bases left unmatched: 0. Germline V lookup: CDR1 SGHTA, CDR2 FQGNSA. CDR3 length equals 13 residues. Written as DNA, the CDR3 is TGTGCCAGCAGCTTGGACAGGGGAGATACGCAGTATTTT. Translated, it gives CASSLDRGDTQYF.

About this clonotype itself: This is likely an artifact of a read error, given a far larger clone one base away. The gene calls are TRBV28 and TRBJ2-7; D gene unclear. Matching the DNA end better, TRBJ2-5 makes the J call doubtful. In germline, CDR1 is MDHEN, CDR2 SYDVKM. The CDR3 length is 13 residues. The CDR3: CASSFPAGETQYF. CDR3 DNA: TGTGCCAGCAGTTTTCCTGCTGGGGAGACCCAGTACTTC.

The chain carries TRBV30 and TRBJ2-1; 8 bases match TRBD2. This CDR3 region has 17 residues. J was trimmed by 6 bases and V by 1 base; bases with no gene match: 14. Per germline, CDR1 GTSNPN and CDR2 SVGIG (reference sequence). CDR3 residues: CAWSDPLGKRGSNEQFF. Written as DNA, the CDR3 is TGTGCCTGGAGTGACCCCCTGGGGAAGCGGGGGAGCAATGAGCAGTTCTTC.

This clonotype has more than one count but fewer than ten. The chain employs TRBV20-1 and TRBJ2-1; TRBD2 matches 12 bases. The germline V gene encodes CDR1 DFQATT and CDR2 SNEGSKA (reference sequence). This CDR3 region has 15 residues. For the CDR3, the DNA is TGCAGCCTAGCGGGAGGGAGGTTAGGCTCCAATGAGCAGTTCTTC. It yields the protein CSLAGGRLGSNEQFF.

The table lists this clonotype with many counts. J is TRBJ2-3 and V is TRBV27; 7 bases are shared with TRBD2. CDR1 is MNHEY and CDR2 is SMNVEV in the germline V gene (reference sequence). The CDR3 spans 13 residues. Trimming removed 2 bases from V and 5 bases from J; junction bases left unmatched: 1. CDR3 region: CASSLGRGDTQYF. CDR3 bases: TGTGCCAGCAGTTTAGGGAGGGGAGATACGCAGTATTTT.

This clonotype was seen ten or more times. The V gene is TRBV7-8, the J gene TRBJ1-1; D is ambiguous. V gave up 2 bases and J gave up 8 bases, with 18 bases separating them. The germline CDR1 and CDR2 sequences are SGHVS and FQNEAQ. This CDR3 has 15 amino acids. The chain's CDR3 is CASSLPLGSGSEAFF. The DNA of the CDR3 is TGTGCCAGCAGCTTACCTCTGGGATCGGGAAGCGAAGCTTTCTTT. Supplemented by reference TRBV7-8 and TRBJ1-1, the full variable domain reads GAGVSQSPRYKVAKRGQDVALRCDPISGHVSLFWYQQALGQGPEFLTYFQNEAQLDKSGLPSDRFFAERPEGSVSTLKIQRTQQEDSAVYLCASSLPLGSGSEAFFGQGTRLTVV.

This clonotype appeared many times. This chain connects TRBV6-5 to TRBJ2-1; D is undetermined. CDR3 length equals 14 residues. Germline V lookup: CDR1 MNHEY, CDR2 SVGAGI. V gave up 6 bases and J gave up 9 bases, with 18 bases separating them. The CDR3 nucleotides read TGTGCCAGCAGGACCCGGGCCCAAGGTCGTGAGCAGTTCTTC. Translation: CASRTRAQGREQFF.

This clonotype was counted a few times. V usage is TRBV20-1 and J usage is TRBJ1-5; tentative D call: TRBD1 (6 bases). V lost 5 bases and J 8 bases, leaving 16 bases between the germline ends. The CDR3 sequence is 13 residues long. Germline lookup yields CDR1 DFQATT and CDR2 SNEGSKA (reference sequence). The CDR3 region has the DNA TGCAGTGCTTCGCGGGGGGCAGGGGAGCCCCAGCATTTT. Translated, it gives CSASRGAGEPQHF.

The rearrangement joins TRBV29-1 to TRBJ2-1; 13 bases match TRBD2. Germline V lookup: CDR1 SQVTM, CDR2 ANQGSEA. The trim removed 2 bases at V and 14 bases at J, leaving 18 bases unmatched. The CDR3 contains 17 residues. In DNA, the CDR3 is TGCAGCGTTGAACGAACCGGGACTAGCGGGATGTCGGTTGTTAAGTTCTTC. Its translation: CSVERTGTSGMSVVKFF.

As for this clonotype: It differs at one base from a far larger clone, so likely a read error. The genes are TRBV5-1 and TRBJ2-1; possible D gene TRBD1, 6 bases. The CDR3 has 16 amino acids. V lost 4 bases, J lost 10 bases, and 24 bases lay in between. Germline V gene sequence: CDR1 SGHRS, CDR2 YFSETQ. CDR3 residues: CASSPLDRTTPYEQFF. In DNA form, the CDR3 reads TGCGCCAGCAGCCCGCTAGACAGGACCACCCCCTACGAGCAGTTCTTC.

The sample holds many counts of this clonotype. The chain carries TRBV19 and TRBJ2-3; 9 positions agree with TRBD2. Unmatched junction bases numbered 4, after V lost 7 bases and J lost 2 bases. This CDR3 comprises 14 residues. Germline CDR1 is LNHDA and CDR2 is SQIVND (reference sequence). CDR3 residues: CASKMGLATDTQYF. The CDR3 DNA reads as TGTGCCAGTAAAATGGGACTAGCCACAGATACGCAGTATTTT.

With respect to this clonotype: A read error is likely here: a far larger clone is one base away. The rearrangement links TRBV2 to TRBJ2-3; 9 bases match TRBD2. CDR3 length equals 14 residues. Unmatched junction bases numbered 9, after V lost 3 bases and J lost 11 bases. The V gene's germline CDR1 is SNHLY and CDR2 FYNNEI. The CDR3 DNA sequence: TGTGCCAGCAGTGATCCCCGACTAGCGGTAAAGCAGTATTTT. Residues: CASSDPRLAVKQYF.

By proportion, this clonotype is medium-sized. The V and J genes are TRBV2 and TRBJ2-7; D is ambiguous. The germline gives CDR1 SNHLY, CDR2 FYNNEI. This CDR3 has 13 residues. V lost 5 bases and J 4 bases, leaving 12 bases between the germline ends. The CDR3 DNA reads TGTGCCAGCAGTCAAAGGTCGGTGTACGAGCAGTACTTC. Translating it yields CASSQRSVYEQYF.

V is TRBV20-1 and J is TRBJ2-7; 9 bases are a match to TRBD1. The V and J ends lost 0 bases and 2 bases, in that order; junction bases with no gene match: 5. This CDR3 is built from 15 residues. CDR1 DFQATT and CDR2 SNEGSKA come from the germline V gene (reference sequence). The CDR3 DNA follows: TGCAGTGCTAGAGATCTGCGACAGGGGGCCTACGAGCAGTACTTC. It codes for CSARDLRQGAYEQYF.

In this sample, this clonotype turned up many times. The rearrangement joins TRBV6-6 to TRBJ2-3; 9 positions agree with TRBD2. Germline V gene data show CDR1 as MNHNY and CDR2 as SVGAGI (reference sequence). The V and J ends lost 6 bases and 5 bases, in that order; junction bases with no gene match: 6. The CDR3 runs to 14 residues. DNA of the CDR3: TGTGCCAGCAGCATTAGCGGGGGTGGAGATACGCAGTATTTT. Its translation: CASSISGGGDTQYF.

Many counts were recorded for this clonotype. The chain links TRBV20-1 to TRBJ1-5, with TRBD1 as a possible D gene (5 bases). V shed 2 bases and J shed 0 bases, with 14 bases lying between them. The germline V gene has CDR1 DFQATT and CDR2 SNEGSKA (reference sequence). The CDR3 spans 16 residues. The CDR3 DNA reads TGCAGTGCTAGAATCGGGCCAGGGAATAGCAATCAGCCCCAGCATTTT. Encoded protein: CSARIGPGNSNQPQHF.

This clonotype was counted many times. The J gene is TRBJ2-3, the V gene TRBV7-3; 9 bases match TRBD2. The germline V gene encodes CDR1 SGHTA and CDR2 FQGTGA. CDR3 length equals 16 residues. The junction had 3 bases not matched to a gene; V was cut back by 2 bases and J by 0 bases. CDR3 amino acids: CASSLLAGGSTDTQYF. CDR3 DNA sequence: TGTGCCAGCAGCTTACTCGCGGGGGGGAGCACAGATACGCAGTATTTT.

This clonotype appeared many times. The chain is built from TRBV20-1 and TRBJ2-1; D is possibly TRBD2 (7 bases). The CDR3 extends over 15 amino acids. The V and J ends lost 6 bases and 3 bases respectively, with 18 bases between them. Germline lookup yields CDR1 DFQATT and CDR2 SNEGSKA (reference sequence). The CDR3 nucleotides are TGCAGTGCGCAGGGGAGGGGTACGTTCTACAATGAGCAGTTCTTC. This encodes CSAQGRGTFYNEQFF.

Note on this clonotype: Since a far larger clone is one base different, this is likely a read error. The chain has TRBV4-1 and TRBJ2-1; D remains ambiguous. Germline-derived CDR1 and CDR2 are MGHRA and YSYEKL. V lost 0 bases to trimming and J lost 10 bases, with 19 bases between them. The CDR3 totals 16 residues. The CDR3 DNA reads TGCGCCAGCAGCCAAGATTCACCTCCCCACTCCTACGAGCAGTTCTTC. Translating gives CASSQDSPPHSYEQFF.

This clonotype was recorded at least ten times. The genes are TRBV4-1 and TRBJ1-2; D unclear. Trimming left V 4 bases short and J 4 bases short, with 22 bases between. The V gene's germline CDR1 is MGHRA and CDR2 YSYEKL. The CDR3 has 17 amino acids. CDR3 DNA sequence: TGCGCCAGCAGCCTAACCGATAGGTTGGCGGAACTCTATGGCTACACCTTC. Protein: CASSLTDRLAELYGYTF.

V is TRBV4-2 and J is TRBJ2-2, with TRBD2 identical over 8 bases. CDR1 and CDR2 from the germline V gene are LGHNA and YNFKEQ. J gave up 4 bases and V 3 bases, and 4 bases lay outside the gene matches. The CDR3 totals 15 residues. In DNA, the CDR3 is TGTGCCAGCAGCCAGCGGGGGGCGGGCACCGGGGAGCTGTTTTTT. Translated, it gives CASSQRGAGTGELFF.

This clonotype was seen repeatedly, ten times or more. V gene TRBV7-2 combines with J gene TRBJ2-3, with unresolved D. V dropped 5 bases and J dropped 0 bases, with 12 bases sitting between them. Germline V gene sequence: CDR1 SGHTA, CDR2 FQGNSA. This CDR3 has 15 residues. The CDR3 nucleotides read TGTGCCAGCAGCGTGGAGAGTTTTAGCACAGATACGCAGTATTTT. This gives the protein CASSVESFSTDTQYF.

Ten or more counts support this clonotype. J is TRBJ2-7 and V is TRBV7-2; no clear D gene. The CDR3 has 12 residues. Germline V gene sequence: CDR1 SGHTA, CDR2 FQGNSA. V lost 4 bases and J lost 0, with 4 bases in between. CDR3 loop: CASSSISYEQYF. The CDR3 nucleotides are TGTGCCAGCAGCTCGATCTCCTACGAGCAGTACTTC. Full variable domain (missing parts from reference TRBV7-2 and TRBJ2-7): GAGVSQSPSNKVTEKGKDVELRCDPISGHTALYWYRQSLGQGLEFLIYFQGNSAPDKSGLPSDRFSAERTGGSVSTLTIQRTQQEDSAVYLCASSSISYEQYFGPGTRLTVT.

This clonotype was counted many times. The chain combines TRBV5-4 with TRBJ2-5; D is unresolved. This CDR3 contains 13 residues. V was cut by 3 bases and J by 5 bases, with 11 bases left in between. Germline CDR1 reads SGHNT; CDR2 reads YYREEE (reference sequence). CDR3 sequence reads: CASSSDVRETQYF. The CDR3 DNA reads as TGTGCCAGCAGCTCGGACGTCCGGGAGACCCAGTACTTC.

This clonotype was detected ten times or more. V usage is TRBV3-1 and J usage is TRBJ2-7, with TRBD1 matching over 7 bases. The germline gives CDR1 LGHDT, CDR2 YNNKEL (reference sequence). This CDR3 is built from 13 residues. The J segment lost 6 bases and the V segment lost 1 base, leaving 3 bases of the junction unmatched. In DNA, the CDR3 is TGTGCCAGCAGCCAAGCGGGGACAGCCGAGCAGTACTTC. This sequence encodes CASSQAGTAEQYF.

This clonotype has at least ten counts. CDR3 bases: TGTGCCAGCACCCCTTCAGGAGGCTCTGGAAACACCATATATTTT. The encoded protein is CASTPSGGSGNTIYF. The V gene is TRBV28, the J gene TRBJ1-3; D remains ambiguous. V gave up 7 bases and J gave up 0 bases, with 13 bases separating them. CDR3 length: 15 residues. Germline CDR1 reads MDHEN; CDR2 reads SYDVKM.

The chain joins TRBV10-3 to TRBJ2-1; D is ambiguous. V was cut by 2 bases and J by 9 bases, with 8 bases left in between. The CDR3 runs to 12 residues. CDR1 and CDR2 (germline): ENHRY, SYGVKD. The CDR3 reads CAISETAGEQFF. CDR3 DNA: TGTGCCATCAGTGAGACGGCCGGTGAGCAGTTCTTC.

This clonotype came up a few times. The genes are TRBV28 and TRBJ1-6; 10 bases align to TRBD1. This CDR3 is 19 amino acids long. Trimming took 2 bases from V and 1 from J; bases not matched to a gene: 8. Germline CDR1 reads MDHEN; CDR2 reads SYDVKM. This chain's CDR3 is CASSLTGTGVGSYNSPLHF. CDR3 DNA: TGTGCCAGCAGTTTAACCGGGACAGGGGTAGGATCCTATAATTCACCCCTCCACTTT.

Only one count was recorded for this clonotype. This may be a read error: a much more frequent sequence differs by one nucleotide. The chain has TRBV4-2 and TRBJ2-1; 14 bases are a match to TRBD2. The CDR3 spans 17 residues. V lost 0 bases to trimming and J lost 3 bases; unmatched junction nucleotides: 1. Germline V gene sequence: CDR1 LGHNA, CDR2 YNFKEQ. The CDR3 spells CASSQETSGGVYNEQFF. The CDR3 DNA sequence: TGTGCCAGCAGCCAAGAGACTAGCGGGGGGGTCTACAATGAGCAGTTCTTC.

This clonotype has a count of ten or more. The CDR3 here is CASSLFGNNQPQHF. In DNA form, the CDR3 reads TGTGCCAGCAGCTTATTTGGAAACAATCAGCCCCAGCATTTT. This chain joins TRBV7-6 and TRBJ1-5; D gene ambiguous. The germline gives CDR1 SGHVS, CDR2 FNYEAQ. V shed 2 bases and J shed 3 bases, with 8 bases lying between them. The CDR3 is made up of 14 amino acids.